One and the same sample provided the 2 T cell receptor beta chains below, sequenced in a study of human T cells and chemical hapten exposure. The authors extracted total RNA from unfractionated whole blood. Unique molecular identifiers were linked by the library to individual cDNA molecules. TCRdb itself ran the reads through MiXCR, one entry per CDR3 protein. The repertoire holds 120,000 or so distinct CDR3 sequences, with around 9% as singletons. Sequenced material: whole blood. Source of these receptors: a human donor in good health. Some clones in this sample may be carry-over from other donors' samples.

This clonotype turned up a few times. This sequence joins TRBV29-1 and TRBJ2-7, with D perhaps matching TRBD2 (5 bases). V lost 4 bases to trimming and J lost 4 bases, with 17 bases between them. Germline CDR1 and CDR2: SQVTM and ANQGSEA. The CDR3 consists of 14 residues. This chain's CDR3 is CSVGVGGRGYEQYF. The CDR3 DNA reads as TGCAGCGTTGGAGTAGGCGGAAGAGGGTACGAGCAGTACTTC.

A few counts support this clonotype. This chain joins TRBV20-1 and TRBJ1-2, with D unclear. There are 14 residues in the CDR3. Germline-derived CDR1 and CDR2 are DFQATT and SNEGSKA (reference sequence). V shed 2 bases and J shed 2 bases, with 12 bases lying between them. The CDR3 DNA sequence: TGCAGTGCTAGATTGCCAGGACGGAACTATGGCTACACCTTC. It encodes CSARLPGRNYGYTF.